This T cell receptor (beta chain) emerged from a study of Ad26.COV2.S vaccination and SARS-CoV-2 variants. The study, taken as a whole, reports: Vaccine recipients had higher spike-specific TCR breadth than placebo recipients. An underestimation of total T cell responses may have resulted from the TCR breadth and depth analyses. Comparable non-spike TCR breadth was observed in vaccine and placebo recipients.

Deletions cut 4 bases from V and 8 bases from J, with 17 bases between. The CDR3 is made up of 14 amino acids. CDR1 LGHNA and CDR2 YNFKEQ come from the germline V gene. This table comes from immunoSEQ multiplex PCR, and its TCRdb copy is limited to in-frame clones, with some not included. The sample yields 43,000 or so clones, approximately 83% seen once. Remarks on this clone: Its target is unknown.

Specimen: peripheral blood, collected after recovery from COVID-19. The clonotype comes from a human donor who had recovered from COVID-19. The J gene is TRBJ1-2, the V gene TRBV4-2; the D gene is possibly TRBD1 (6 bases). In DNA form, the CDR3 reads TGTGCCAGCAGCCCTACAGGGAAACATCGGGGCTACACCTTC. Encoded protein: CASSPTGKHRGYTF.